A single T cell receptor (beta chain) is shown here with its context. Its antigen is still unknown. No clone much larger than this one lies a single base away; base qualities are absent. This record belongs to a study of Graves' ophthalmopathy and Graves' hyperthyroidism (dated by TCRdb to 2016 to 2018). Regarding the complete study: A patient counted as having stable hyperthyroidism if there was no progression to ophthalmopathy within 18 months of follow-up. The independent validation cohort included some 19 hyperthyroidism patients plus 17 patients who later progressed from hyperthyroidism to ophthalmopathy. In total, 135 blood samples were TCR-sequenced: around 42 ophthalmopathy, roughly 77 hyperthyroidism and some 17 hyperthyroidism-to-ophthalmopathy patients. A discovery set of 100 patients (roughly 43 ophthalmopathy, 57 stable hyperthyroidism) was enrolled to explore V-J signatures distinguishing ophthalmopathy from hyperthyroidism. Following sample collection, hyperthyroidism patients were given methimazole at a starting dose of 30 mg daily, and ophthalmopathy patients were given high-dose intravenous methylprednisolone. In several hyperthyroidism patients, the T-cell repertoires found in thyroid tissue were compared with those found in blood. TCR beta repertoire signatures were used to distinguish Graves' ophthalmopathy from Graves' hyperthyroidism and to predict progression to ophthalmopathy.

Hyperthyroidism patients were newly diagnosed, with disease duration under 2 months, and aged 18 to 65 years. Patients with other autoimmune diseases, uncontrolled infections, pregnancy or lactation were excluded. Diagnosis relied on clinical symptoms, serum thyroxine, TRAb, thyroid ultrasound and orbital computed tomography. Total RNA was extracted with Trizol reagent and quality-checked on an Agilent 2100 Bioanalyzer. General conclusions and limits of the study: Most of the expanded thyroid clonotypes with a frequency above 0.001 were also detected in blood, and it was suggested that the thyroid immune response may be reflected by blood repertoires. Sample size was not statistically predetermined, and group allocation was not concealed from the investigators. In validation, the model predicted ophthalmopathy progression with less than 71% sensitivity and approximately 72% specificity; about a dozen predicted patients were CT-confirmed with GO in a median of about 7.1 months. The 13-signature model separated ophthalmopathy from stable hyperthyroidism with approximately 90% sensitivity and around 81% specificity in cross-validation, and 80%/75% in the test set.

TCR beta CDR3 regions were amplified from RNA transcripts for repertoire sequencing. The first round was an RT-PCR using HTBI primers with the Qiagen OneStep RT-PCR kit, and this first round was followed by a second-round multiplex PCR, then size selection and purification. The libraries underwent paired-end sequencing with 100 bp reads on an Illumina HiSeq2000. Turning to the authors' computational methods: SOAPnuke was used to process the reads, removing any read that contained adapters or uncalled bases, had a mean Phred below 15, or lacked an exact match to the constant primer or identifier. High-quality paired reads were merged with COPE v1.2.5. Unique nucleotide sequences were defined as clonotypes and aligned to IMGT TRB V, D and J references using MiTCR v1.1. Only V-J combinations with frequency above 0.0001 were analysed, covering approximately 99% of repertoires. For each V-J combination, a TCR clonal expansion and chaos score was defined as F50 clonal expansion divided by the chaos observed in the TCRdist matrix. Welch's t-statistics and random forest were used to reduce features to about a dozen V-J combinations, which were fed into a naive Bayes classifier. The Morisita-Horn index was used to measure how similar the thyroid and blood repertoires were. TCRdb reanalyzed the raw reads on its own, using fastp at Q25 for trimming and MiXCR for clone calling, and kept in-frame beta chains. When rows share a CDR3 protein, they turn into one entry using the most common DNA and genes. The V and J calls and clone size come from TCRdb's table, not from the authors' own analysis. The sample table records approximately 1.2 million distinct CDR3 sequences; about two fifths of these occur just once. The ten largest account for 11% of the sample.

For CDR1 and CDR2, the germline V gene lists SGHTA and FQGNSA. Relative to germline, V is missing 11 bases and J is missing 5 bases, with 11 bases of the junction outside any gene match. Counted from cysteine to phenylalanine, this CDR3 has 13 amino acids. The read is trimmed to its CDR3 DNA, 39 bases read in frame from base 1. The sample taken for sequencing was peripheral blood or thyroid tissue (not recorded which). The chain is encoded by TRBV7-2 joined to TRBJ2-7, and 8 junctional nucleotides match TRBD1. The TCR sequence derives from an adult man with Graves' hyperthyroidism. The DNA sequence is as follows: TGTGCCTATCTTGCCAGGGGGCGGCACGAGCAGTACTTC. Its product reads: CAYLARGRHEQYF.